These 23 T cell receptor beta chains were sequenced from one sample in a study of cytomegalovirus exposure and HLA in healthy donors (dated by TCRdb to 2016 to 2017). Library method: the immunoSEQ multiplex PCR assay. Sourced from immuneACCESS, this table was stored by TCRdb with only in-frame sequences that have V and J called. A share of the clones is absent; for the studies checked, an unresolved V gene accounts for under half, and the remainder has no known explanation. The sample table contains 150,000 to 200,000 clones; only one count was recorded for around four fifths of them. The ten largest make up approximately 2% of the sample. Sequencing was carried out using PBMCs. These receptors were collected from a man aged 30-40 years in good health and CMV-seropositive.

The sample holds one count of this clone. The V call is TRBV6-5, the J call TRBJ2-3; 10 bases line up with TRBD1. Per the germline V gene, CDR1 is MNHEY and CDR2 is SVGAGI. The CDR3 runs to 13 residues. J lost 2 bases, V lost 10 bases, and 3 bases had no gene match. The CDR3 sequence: CATGQGTTDTQYF. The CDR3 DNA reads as TGTGCCACGGGACAGGGGACCACAGATACGCAGTATTTT.

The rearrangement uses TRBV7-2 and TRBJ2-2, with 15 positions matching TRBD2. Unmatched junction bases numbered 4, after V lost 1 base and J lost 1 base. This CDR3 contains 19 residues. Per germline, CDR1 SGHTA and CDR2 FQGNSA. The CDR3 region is CASSLGPGLAGGNTGELFF. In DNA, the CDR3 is TGTGCCAGCAGCTTAGGCCCGGGACTAGCGGGGGGGAACACCGGGGAGCTGTTTTTT.

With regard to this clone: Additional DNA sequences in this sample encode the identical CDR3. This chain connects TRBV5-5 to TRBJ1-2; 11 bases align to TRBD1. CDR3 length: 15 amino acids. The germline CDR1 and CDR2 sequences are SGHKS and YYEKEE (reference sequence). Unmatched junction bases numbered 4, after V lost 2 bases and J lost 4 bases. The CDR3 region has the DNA TGTGCCAGCAGCTTCGGGACAGGGGGGAGCTATGGCTACACCTTC. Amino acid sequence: CASSFGTGGSYGYTF.

Here the CDR3 reads CASSLESRGRETQYF. The CDR3, as DNA: TGTGCCAGCAGCTTAGAGTCCCGGGGGAGGGAGACCCAGTACTTC. The chain has TRBV7-2 and TRBJ2-5; D is perhaps TRBD2 (6 bases). Germline CDR1 SGHTA, CDR2 FQGNSA. The CDR3 totals 15 residues. Trimming removed 1 base at V and 5 bases at J, with 14 bases between. The entire variable domain, with the rest obtained from reference TRBV7-2 and TRBJ2-5, is as follows: GAGVSQSPSNKVTEKGKDVELRCDPISGHTALYWYRQSLGQGLEFLIYFQGNSAPDKSGLPSDRFSAERTGGSVSTLTIQRTQQEDSAVYLCASSLESRGRETQYFGPGTRLLVL.

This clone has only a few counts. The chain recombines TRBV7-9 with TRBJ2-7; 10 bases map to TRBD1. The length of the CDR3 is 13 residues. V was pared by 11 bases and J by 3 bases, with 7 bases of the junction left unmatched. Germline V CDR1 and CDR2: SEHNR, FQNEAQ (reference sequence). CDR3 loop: CAYPGTGVYEQYF. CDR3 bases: TGTGCCTACCCGGGGACAGGGGTCTACGAGCAGTACTTC.

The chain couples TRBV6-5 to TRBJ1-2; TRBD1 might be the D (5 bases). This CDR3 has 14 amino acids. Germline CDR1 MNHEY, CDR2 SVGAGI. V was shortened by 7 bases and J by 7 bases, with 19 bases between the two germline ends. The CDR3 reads CASKVDLGEVGYTF. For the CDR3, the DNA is TGTGCCAGCAAGGTGGACCTAGGGGAGGTTGGCTACACCTTC.

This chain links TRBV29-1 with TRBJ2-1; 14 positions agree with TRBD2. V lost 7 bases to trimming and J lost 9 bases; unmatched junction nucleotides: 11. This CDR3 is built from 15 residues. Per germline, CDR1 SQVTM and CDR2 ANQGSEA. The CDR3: CSGEGTSGGISEQFF. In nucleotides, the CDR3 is TGCAGCGGCGAAGGGACTAGCGGGGGAATCTCTGAGCAGTTCTTC.

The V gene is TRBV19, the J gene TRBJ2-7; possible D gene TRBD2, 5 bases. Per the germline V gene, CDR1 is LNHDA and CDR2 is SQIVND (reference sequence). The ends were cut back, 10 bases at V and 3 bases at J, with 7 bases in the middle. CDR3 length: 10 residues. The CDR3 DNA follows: TGTGCCACCGGGGACTACGAGCAGTACTTC. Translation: CATGDYEQYF.

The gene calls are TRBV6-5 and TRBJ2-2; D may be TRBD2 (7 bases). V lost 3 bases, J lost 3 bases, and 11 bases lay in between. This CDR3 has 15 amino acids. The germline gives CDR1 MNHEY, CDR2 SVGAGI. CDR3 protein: CASSYGGADTGELFF. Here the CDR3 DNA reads TGTGCCAGCAGTTATGGGGGGGCCGACACCGGGGAGCTGTTTTTT.

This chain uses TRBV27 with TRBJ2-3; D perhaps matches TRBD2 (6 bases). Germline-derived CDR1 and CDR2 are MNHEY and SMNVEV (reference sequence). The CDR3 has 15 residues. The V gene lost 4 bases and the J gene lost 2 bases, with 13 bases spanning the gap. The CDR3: CASSSTGTVTDTQYF. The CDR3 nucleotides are TGTGCCAGCAGTTCCACCGGGACTGTCACAGATACGCAGTATTTT.

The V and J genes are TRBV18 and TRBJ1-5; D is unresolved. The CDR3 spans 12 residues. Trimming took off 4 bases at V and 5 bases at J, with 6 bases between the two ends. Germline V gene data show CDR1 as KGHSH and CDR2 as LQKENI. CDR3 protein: CASSLEDQPQHF. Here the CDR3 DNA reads TGTGCCAGCTCACTGGAGGATCAGCCCCAGCATTTT.

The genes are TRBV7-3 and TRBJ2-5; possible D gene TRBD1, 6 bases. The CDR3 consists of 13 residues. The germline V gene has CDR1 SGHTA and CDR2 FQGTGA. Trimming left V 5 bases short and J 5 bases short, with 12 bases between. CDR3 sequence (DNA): TGTGCCAGCAGCACGACAGGTTTCGAGACCCAGTACTTC. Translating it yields CASSTTGFETQYF. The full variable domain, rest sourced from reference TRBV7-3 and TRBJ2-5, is GAGVSQTPSNKVTEKGKYVELRCDPISGHTALYWYRQSLGQGPEFLIYFQGTGAADDSGLPNDRFFAVRPEGSVSTLKIQRTERGDSAVYLCASSTTGFETQYFGPGTRLLVL.

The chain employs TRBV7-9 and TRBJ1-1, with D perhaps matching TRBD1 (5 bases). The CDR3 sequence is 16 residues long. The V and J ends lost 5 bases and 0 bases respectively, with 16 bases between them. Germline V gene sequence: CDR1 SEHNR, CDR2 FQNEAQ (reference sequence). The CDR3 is CASSTDSNRLNTEAFF. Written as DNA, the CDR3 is TGTGCCAGCAGCACCGATAGCAACAGGCTGAACACTGAAGCTTTCTTT. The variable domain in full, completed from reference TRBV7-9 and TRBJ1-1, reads DTGVSQNPRHKITKRGQNVTFRCDPISEHNRLYWYRQTLGQGPEFLTYFQNEAQLEKSRLLSDRFSAERPKGSFSTLEIQRTEQGDSAMYLCASSTDSNRLNTEAFFGQGTRLTVV.

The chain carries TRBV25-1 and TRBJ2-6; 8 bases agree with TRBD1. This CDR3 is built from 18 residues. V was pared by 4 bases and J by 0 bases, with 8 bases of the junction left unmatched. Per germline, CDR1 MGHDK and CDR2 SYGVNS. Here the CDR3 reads CASSGRTGTISGANVLTF. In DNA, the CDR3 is TGTGCCAGCAGTGGACGGACAGGGACCATCTCTGGGGCCAACGTCCTGACTTTC.

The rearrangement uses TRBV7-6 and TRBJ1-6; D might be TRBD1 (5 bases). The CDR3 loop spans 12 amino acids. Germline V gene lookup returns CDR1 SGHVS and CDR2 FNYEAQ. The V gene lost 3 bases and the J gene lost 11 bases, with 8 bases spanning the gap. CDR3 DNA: TGTGCCAGCAGCTTGGAGGGGACACCCCTCCACTTT. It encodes CASSLEGTPLHF.

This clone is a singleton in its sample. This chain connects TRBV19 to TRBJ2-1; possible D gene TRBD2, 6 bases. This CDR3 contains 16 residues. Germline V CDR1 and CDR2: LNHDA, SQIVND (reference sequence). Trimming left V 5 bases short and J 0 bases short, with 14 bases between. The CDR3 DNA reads TGTGCCAGTAGTGCAGGGACTGCCTCCTCCTACAATGAGCAGTTCTTC. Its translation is CASSAGTASSYNEQFF.

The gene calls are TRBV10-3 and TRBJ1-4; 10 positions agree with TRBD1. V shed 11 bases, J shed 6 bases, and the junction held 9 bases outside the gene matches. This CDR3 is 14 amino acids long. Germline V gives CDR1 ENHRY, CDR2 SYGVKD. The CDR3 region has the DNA TGTGCCTCCAGACAGGGGGCAGGGGATGAAAAACTGTTTTTT. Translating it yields CASRQGAGDEKLFF.

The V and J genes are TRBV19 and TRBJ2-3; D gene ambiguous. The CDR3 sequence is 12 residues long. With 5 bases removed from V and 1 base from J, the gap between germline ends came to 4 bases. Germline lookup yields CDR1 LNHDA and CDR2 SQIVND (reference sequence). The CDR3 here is CASSLRTDTQYF. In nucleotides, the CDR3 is TGTGCCAGTAGTCTCCGCACAGATACGCAGTATTTT.

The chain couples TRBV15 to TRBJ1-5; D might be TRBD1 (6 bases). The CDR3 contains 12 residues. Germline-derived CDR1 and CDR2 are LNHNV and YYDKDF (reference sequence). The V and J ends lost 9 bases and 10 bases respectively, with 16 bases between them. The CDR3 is CATTGAEGPQHF. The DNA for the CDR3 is TGTGCCACGACAGGTGCCGAGGGACCCCAGCATTTT.

The CDR3 bases are TGCGCCAGCAGCCCAGGACTAGCGGGGGGTGTAGAGACCCAGTACTTC. It codes for CASSPGLAGGVETQYF. The chain has TRBV5-1 and TRBJ2-5; 14 bases line up with TRBD2. Per the germline V gene, CDR1 is SGHRS and CDR2 is YFSETQ. This CDR3 has 16 residues. Trimming at V came to 4 bases and at J to 4 bases, leaving 6 bases not matched to a gene. Based on the CDR3 plus reference TRBV5-1 and TRBJ2-5, the full variable domain is KAGVTQTPRYLIKTRGQQVTLSCSPISGHRSVSWYQQTPGQGLQFLFEYFSETQRNKGNFPGRFSGRQFSNSRSEMNVSTLELGDSALYLCASSPGLAGGVETQYFGPGTRLLVL.

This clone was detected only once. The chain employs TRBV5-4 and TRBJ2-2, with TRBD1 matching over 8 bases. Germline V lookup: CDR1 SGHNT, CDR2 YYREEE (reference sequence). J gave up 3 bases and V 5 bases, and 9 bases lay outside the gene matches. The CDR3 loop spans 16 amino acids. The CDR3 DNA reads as TGTGCCAGCAGAAACCCAGGGGGCGGTGACACCGGGGAGCTGTTTTTT. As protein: CASRNPGGGDTGELFF.

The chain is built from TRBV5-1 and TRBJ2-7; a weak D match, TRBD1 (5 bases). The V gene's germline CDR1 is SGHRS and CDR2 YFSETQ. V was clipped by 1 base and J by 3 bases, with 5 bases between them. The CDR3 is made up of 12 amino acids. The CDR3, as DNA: TGCGCCAGCAGCTTGCAGGGCTACGAGCAGTACTTC. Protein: CASSLQGYEQYF.

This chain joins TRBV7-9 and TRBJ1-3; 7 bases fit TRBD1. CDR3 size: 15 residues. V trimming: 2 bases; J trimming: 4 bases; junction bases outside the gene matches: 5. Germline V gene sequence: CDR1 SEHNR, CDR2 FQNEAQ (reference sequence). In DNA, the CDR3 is TGTGCCAGCAGCTTAAAGGGGGCGCGGGGAAACACCATATATTTT. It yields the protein CASSLKGARGNTIYF.